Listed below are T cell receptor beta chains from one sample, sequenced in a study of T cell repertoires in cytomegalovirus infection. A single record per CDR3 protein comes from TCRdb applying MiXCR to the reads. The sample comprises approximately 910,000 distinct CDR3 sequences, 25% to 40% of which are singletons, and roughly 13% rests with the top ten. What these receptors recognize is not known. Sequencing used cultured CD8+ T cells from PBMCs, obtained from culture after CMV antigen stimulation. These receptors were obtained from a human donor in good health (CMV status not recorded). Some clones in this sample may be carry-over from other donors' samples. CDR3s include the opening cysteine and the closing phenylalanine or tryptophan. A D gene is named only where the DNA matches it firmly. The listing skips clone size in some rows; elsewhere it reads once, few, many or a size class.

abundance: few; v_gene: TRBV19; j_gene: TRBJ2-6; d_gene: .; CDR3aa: CASSMVDTGANVLTF; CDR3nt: TGTGCCAGTAGTATGGTGGACACTGGGGCCAACGTCCTGACTTTC
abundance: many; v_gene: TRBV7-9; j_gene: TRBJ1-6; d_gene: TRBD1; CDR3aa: CASSTTGGWDSPLHF; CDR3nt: TGTGCCAGCAGCACCACAGGGGGCTGGGATTCACCCCTCCACTTT
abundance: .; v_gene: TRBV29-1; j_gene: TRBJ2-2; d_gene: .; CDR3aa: CSGEGDTGELFF; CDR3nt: TGCAGCGGGGAGGGGGACACCGGGGAGCTGTTTTTT
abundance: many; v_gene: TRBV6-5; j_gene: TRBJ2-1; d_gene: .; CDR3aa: CASSYSRRGFSYNEQFF; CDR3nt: TGTGCCAGCAGTTACTCGAGGCGGGGTTTCTCCTACAATGAGCAGTTCTTC
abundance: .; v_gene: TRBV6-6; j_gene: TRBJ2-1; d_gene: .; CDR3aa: CASSSLTGGHWDEQFF; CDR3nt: TGTGCCAGCAGTTCCCTGACCGGGGGGCACTGGGATGAGCAGTTCTTC
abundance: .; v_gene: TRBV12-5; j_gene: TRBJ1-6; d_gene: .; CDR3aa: CASGLTDDGPPPLHF; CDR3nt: TGTGCTAGTGGTTTGACCGATGACGGTCCTCCACCCCTCCACTTT
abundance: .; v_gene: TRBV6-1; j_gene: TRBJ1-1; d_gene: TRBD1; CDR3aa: CASSEAHGQGETEAFF; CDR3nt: TGTGCCAGCAGTGAAGCTCATGGACAGGGCGAGACTGAAGCTTTCTTT
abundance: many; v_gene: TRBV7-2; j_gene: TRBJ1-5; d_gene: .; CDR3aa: CASSLLYSNQPQHF; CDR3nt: TGTGCCAGCAGCCTCTTATATAGCAATCAGCCCCAGCATTTT
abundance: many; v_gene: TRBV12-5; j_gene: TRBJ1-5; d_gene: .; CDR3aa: CASGINQPQHF; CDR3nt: TGTGCTAGTGGAATCAATCAGCCCCAGCATTTT
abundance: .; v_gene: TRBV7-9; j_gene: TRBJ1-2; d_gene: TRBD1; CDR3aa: CASSSYEGARISYTF; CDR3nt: TGTGCCAGCAGCTCGTACGAGGGGGCCCGCATTAGCTACACCTTC
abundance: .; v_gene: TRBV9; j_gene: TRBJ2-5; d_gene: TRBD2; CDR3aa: CASSVLGTKETQYF; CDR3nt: TGTGCCAGCAGCGTGTTAGGGACTAAAGAGACCCAGTACTTC
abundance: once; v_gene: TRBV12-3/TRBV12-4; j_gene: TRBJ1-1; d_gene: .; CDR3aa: CASSEIETPNTEAFF; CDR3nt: TGTGCCAGCAGTGAGATTGAAACCCCGAACACTGAAGCTTTCTTT
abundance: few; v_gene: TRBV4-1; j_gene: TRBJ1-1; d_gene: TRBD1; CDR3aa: CASRIQGEVTEAFF; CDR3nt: TGCGCCAGCAGAATACAGGGGGAAGTCACTGAAGCTTTCTTT
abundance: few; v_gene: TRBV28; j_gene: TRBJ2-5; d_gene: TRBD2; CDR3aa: CASSLWGSGGFREETQYF; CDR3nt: TGTGCCAGCAGTTTATGGGGGAGCGGGGGGTTCCGTGAGGAGACCCAGTACTTC
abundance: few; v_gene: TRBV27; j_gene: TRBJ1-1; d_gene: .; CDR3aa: CASSPGWGNTEAFF; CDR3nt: TGTGCCAGCAGTCCCGGGTGGGGGAACACTGAAGCTTTCTTT
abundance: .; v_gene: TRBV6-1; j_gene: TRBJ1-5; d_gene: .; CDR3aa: CASSEVQGDQPQHF; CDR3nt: TGTGCCAGCAGTGAAGTACAGGGAGATCAGCCCCAGCATTTT
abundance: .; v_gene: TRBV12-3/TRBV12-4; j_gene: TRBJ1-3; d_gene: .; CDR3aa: CASSLLASSGNTIYF; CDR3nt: TGTGCCAGCAGTTTACTCGCGAGCTCTGGAAACACCATATATTTT
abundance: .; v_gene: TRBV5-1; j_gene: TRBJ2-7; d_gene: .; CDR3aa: CASSLDNPYEQYF; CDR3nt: TGCGCCAGCAGCTTGGACAATCCCTACGAGCAGTACTTC
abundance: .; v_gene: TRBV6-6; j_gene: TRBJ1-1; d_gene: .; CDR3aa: CASTETVTEAFF; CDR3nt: TGTGCCAGCACCGAGACCGTCACTGAAGCTTTCTTT
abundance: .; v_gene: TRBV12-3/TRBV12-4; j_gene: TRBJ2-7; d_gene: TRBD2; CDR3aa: CASSLSLVTSGAYEQYF; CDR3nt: TGTGCCAGCAGTTTATCGTTGGTAACTAGCGGGGCCTACGAGCAGTACTTC
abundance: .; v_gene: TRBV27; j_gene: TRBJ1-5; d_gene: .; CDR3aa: CASSAIDRAQPQHF; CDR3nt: TGTGCCAGCAGCGCGATCGACCGGGCTCAGCCCCAGCATTTT
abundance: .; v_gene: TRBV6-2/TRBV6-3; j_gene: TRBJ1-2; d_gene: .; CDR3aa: CASSKTSRTLNCGYTF; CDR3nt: TGTGCCAGCAGCAAAACATCCCGGACACTTAACTGTGGCTACACCTTC
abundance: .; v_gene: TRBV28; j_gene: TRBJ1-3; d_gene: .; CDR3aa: CASSFNPNSGNTIYF; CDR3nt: TGTGCCAGCAGTTTCAATCCCAACTCTGGAAACACCATATATTTT
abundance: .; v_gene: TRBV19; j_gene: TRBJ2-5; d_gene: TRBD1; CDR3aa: CASRLGQGLHQETQYF; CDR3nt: TGTGCCAGTAGGCTTGGACAGGGACTTCACCAAGAGACCCAGTACTTC
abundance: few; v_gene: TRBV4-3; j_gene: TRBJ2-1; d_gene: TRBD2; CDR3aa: CASSQAYKRLAAMAEQFF; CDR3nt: TGCGCCAGCAGCCAAGCCTACAAGAGACTAGCTGCTATGGCGGAGCAGTTCTTC
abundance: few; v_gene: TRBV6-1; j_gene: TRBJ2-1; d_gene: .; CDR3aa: CASSYLGPREQFF; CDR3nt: TGTGCCAGCAGCTACCTTGGGCCCCGTGAGCAGTTCTTC
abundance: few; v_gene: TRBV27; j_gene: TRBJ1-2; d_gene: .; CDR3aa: CASSHRVWDGYTF; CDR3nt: TGTGCCAGCAGTCACAGGGTGTGGGATGGCTACACCTTC
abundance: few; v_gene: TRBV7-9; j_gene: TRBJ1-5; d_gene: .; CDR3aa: CASTGPGDSNQPQHF; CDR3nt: TGTGCCAGCACCGGCCCGGGGGATAGCAATCAGCCCCAGCATTTT
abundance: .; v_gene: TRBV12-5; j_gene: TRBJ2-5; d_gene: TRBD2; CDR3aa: CASGTSGEETQYF; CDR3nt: TGTGCTAGCGGGACTAGCGGCGAAGAGACCCAGTACTTC
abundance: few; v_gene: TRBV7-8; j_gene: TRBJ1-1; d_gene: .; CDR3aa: CASSSGTVGTEAFF; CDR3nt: TGTGCCAGCAGCTCCGGGACGGTGGGGACTGAAGCTTTCTTT
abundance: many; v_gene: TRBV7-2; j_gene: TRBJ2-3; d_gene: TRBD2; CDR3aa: CASSRTSLTSTDTQYF; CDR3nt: TGTGCCAGCAGCAGGACTAGTCTAACTAGCACAGATACGCAGTATTTT
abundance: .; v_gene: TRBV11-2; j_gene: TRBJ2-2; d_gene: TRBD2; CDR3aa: CASRSGGAAGELFF; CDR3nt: TGTGCCAGCAGGAGCGGGGGGGCGGCCGGGGAGCTGTTTTTT
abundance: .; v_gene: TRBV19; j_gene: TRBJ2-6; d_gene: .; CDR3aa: CASSIDGFGANVLTF; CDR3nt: TGTGCCAGTAGTATTGACGGCTTTGGGGCCAACGTCCTGACTTTC
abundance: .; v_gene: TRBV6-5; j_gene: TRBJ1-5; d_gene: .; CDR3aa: CASSDRSNQPQHF; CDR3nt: TGTGCCAGCAGTGACAGGAGTAATCAGCCCCAGCATTTT
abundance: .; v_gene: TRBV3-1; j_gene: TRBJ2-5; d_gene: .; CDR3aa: CASLASTQETQYF; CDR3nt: TGTGCCAGCCTGGCGTCCACGCAAGAGACCCAGTACTTC
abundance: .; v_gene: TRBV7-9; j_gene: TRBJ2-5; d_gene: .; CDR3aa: CASSLALGTIVPEKETQYF; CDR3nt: TGTGCCAGCAGCTTAGCGCTCGGGACCATCGTACCCGAAAAAGAGACCCAGTACTTC
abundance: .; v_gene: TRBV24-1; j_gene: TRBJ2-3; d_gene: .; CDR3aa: CATSDLERNGLYF; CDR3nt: TGTGCCACCAGTGATTTGGAACGAAATGGACTGTATTTT
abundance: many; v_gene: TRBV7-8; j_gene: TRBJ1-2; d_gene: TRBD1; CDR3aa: CASSPRARQGEGGYTF; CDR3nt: TGTGCCAGCAGCCCCCGGGCACGGCAGGGGGAGGGCGGCTACACCTTC
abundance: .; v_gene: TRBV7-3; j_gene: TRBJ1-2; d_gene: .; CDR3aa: CASSLTSRGDYGYTF; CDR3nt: TGTGCCAGCAGCTTAACCTCCAGGGGCGACTATGGCTACACCTTC
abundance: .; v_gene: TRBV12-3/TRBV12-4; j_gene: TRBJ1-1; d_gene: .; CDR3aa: CASSLRQGRTEAFF; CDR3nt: TGTGCCAGCAGTTTAAGACAAGGGAGGACTGAAGCTTTCTTT
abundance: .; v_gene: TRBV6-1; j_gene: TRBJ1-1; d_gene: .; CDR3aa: CASTRSNTEAFF; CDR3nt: TGTGCCAGCACCCGATCGAACACTGAAGCTTTCTTT
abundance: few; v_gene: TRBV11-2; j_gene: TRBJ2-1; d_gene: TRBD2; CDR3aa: CASSERVAGELSSYNEQFF; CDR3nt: TGTGCCAGCAGTGAAAGGGTAGCGGGGGAGCTTAGCTCCTACAATGAGCAGTTCTTC
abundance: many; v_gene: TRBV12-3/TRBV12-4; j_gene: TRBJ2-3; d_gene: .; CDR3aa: CASSLSSADTQYF; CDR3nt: TGTGCCAGCAGTTTAAGCAGTGCAGATACGCAGTATTTT
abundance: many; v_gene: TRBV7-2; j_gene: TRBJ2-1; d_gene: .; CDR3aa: CASSLRSGLMPPEEQFF; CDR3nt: TGTGCCAGCAGCTTACGGAGCGGGCTCATGCCGCCAGAGGAGCAGTTCTTC
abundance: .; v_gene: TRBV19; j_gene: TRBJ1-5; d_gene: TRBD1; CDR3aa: CASSIDGQGRWNGNQPQHF; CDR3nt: TGTGCCAGTAGTATAGACGGACAGGGTCGGTGGAATGGCAATCAGCCCCAGCATTTT
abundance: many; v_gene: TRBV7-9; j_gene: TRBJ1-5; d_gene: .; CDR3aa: CASSPGYNQPQHF; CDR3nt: TGTGCCAGCAGCCCTGGATACAATCAGCCCCAGCATTTT
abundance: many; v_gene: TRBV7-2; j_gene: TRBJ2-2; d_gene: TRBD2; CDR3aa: CASSSADLAGLNTGELFF; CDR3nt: TGTGCCAGCAGCTCAGCGGATCTAGCGGGACTGAACACCGGGGAGCTGTTTTTT
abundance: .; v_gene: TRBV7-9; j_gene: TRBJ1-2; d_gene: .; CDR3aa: CASSLVLWGANYGYTF; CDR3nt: TGTGCCAGCAGCTTAGTGTTATGGGGAGCCAACTATGGCTACACCTTC
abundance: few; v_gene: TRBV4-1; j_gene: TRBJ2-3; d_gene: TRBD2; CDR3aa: CASSQLVDGTSGDTDTQYF; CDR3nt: TGCGCCAGCAGCCAATTGGTCGACGGGACTAGCGGGGACACAGATACGCAGTATTTT
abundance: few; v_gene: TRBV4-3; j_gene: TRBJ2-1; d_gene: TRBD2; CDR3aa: CASSPGRLAGLEQFF; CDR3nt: TGCGCCAGCAGCCCTGGGAGACTAGCGGGGCTTGAGCAGTTCTTC
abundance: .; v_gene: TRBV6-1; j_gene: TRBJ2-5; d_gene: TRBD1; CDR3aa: CASRGFIGTGVETQYF; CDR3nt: TGTGCCAGCAGGGGTTTCATCGGGACAGGGGTAGAGACCCAGTACTTC
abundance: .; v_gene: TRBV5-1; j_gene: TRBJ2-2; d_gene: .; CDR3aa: CASSLGQLFF; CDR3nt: TGCGCCAGCAGCTTGGGGCAGCTGTTTTTT
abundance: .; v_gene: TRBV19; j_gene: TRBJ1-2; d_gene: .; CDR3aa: CAISPGLGDYGYTF; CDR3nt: TGTGCCATTTCCCCGGGGTTGGGGGACTATGGCTACACCTTC